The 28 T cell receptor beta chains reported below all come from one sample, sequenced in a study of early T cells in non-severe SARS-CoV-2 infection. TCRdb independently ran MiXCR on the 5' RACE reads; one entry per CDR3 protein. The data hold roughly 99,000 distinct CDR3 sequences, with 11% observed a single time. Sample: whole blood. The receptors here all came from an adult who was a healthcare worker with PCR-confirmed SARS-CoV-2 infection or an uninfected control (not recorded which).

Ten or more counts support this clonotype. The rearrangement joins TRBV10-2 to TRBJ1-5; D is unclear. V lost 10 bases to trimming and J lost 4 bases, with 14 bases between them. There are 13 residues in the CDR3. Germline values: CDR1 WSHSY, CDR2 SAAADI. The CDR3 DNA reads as TGCGCCACCCGTCAGAATTTTAATCAGCCCCAGCATTTT. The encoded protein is CATRQNFNQPQHF.

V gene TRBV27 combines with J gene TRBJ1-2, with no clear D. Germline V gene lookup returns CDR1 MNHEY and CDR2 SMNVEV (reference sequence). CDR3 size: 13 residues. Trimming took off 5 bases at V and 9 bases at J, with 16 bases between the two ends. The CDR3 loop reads CASSTGTRVCYTF. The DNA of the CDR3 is TGTGCCAGCAGTACGGGCACTCGAGTGTGCTACACCTTC.

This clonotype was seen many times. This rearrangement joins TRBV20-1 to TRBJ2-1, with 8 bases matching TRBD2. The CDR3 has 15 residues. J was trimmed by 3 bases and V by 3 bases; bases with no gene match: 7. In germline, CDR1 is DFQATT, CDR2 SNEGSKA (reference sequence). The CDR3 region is CSASKRGLVYNEQFF. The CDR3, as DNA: TGCAGTGCTAGTAAACGGGGACTAGTCTACAATGAGCAGTTCTTC.

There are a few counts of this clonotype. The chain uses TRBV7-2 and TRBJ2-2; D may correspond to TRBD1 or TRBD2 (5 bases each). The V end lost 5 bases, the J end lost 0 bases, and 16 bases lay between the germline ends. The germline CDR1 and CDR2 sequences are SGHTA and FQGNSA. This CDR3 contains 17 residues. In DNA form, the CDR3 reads TGTGCCAGCAGCCCCGCCGGGGCCCAGGCGAACACCGGGGAGCTGTTTTTT. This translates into CASSPAGAQANTGELFF.

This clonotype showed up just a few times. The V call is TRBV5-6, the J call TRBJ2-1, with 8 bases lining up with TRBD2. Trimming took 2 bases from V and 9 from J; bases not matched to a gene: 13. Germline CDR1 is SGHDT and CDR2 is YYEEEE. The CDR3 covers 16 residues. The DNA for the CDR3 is TGTGCCAGCAGCTTTTCCCCCCGTGGGAGCGGGAGTGAGCAGTTCTTC. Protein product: CASSFSPRGSGSEQFF.

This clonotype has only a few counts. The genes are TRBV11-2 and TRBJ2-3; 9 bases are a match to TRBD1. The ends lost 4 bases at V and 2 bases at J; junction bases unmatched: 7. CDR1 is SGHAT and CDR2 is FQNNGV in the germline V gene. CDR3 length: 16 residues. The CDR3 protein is CASSSLQGAITDTQYF. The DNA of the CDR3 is TGTGCCAGCAGCTCCTTACAGGGGGCCATCACAGATACGCAGTATTTT.

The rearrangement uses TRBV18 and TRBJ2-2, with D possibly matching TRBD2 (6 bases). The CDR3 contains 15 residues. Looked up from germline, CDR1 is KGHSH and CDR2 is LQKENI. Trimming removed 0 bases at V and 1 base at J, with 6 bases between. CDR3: CASSPPSGNTGELFF. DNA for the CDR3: TGTGCCAGCTCACCACCTAGCGGGAACACCGGGGAGCTGTTTTTT.

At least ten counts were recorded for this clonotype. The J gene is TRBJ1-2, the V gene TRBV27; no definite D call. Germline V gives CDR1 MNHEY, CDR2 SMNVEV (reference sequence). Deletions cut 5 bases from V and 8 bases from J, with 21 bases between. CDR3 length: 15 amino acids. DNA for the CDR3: TGTGCCAGCAGTCCCCTAGGAGGACTTGAGAGGGGCTACACCTTC. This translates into CASSPLGGLERGYTF.

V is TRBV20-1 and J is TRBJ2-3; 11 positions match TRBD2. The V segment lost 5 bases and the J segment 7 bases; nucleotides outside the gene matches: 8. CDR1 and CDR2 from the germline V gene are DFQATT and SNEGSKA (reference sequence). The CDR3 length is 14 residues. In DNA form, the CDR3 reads TGCAGTGCTGACACCGGGACTAGCGGAAATACGCAGTATTTT. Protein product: CSADTGTSGNTQYF.

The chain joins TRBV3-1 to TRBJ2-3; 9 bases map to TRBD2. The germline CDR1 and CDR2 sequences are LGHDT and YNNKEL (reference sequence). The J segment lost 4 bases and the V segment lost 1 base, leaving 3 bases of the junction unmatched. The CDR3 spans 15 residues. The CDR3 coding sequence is TGTGCCAGCAGCCAAGCTAGCGGGACCCCAGATACGCAGTATTTT. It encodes CASSQASGTPDTQYF.

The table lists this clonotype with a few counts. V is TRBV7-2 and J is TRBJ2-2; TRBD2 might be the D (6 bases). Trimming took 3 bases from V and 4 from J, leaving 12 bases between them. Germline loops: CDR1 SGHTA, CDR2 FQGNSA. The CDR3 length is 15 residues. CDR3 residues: CASSFAGTLTGELFF. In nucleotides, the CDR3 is TGTGCCAGCAGCTTTGCCGGGACTCTCACCGGGGAGCTGTTTTTT. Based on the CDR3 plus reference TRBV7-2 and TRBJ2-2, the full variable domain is GAGVSQSPSNKVTEKGKDVELRCDPISGHTALYWYRQSLGQGLEFLIYFQGNSAPDKSGLPSDRFSAERTGGSVSTLTIQRTQQEDSAVYLCASSFAGTLTGELFFGEGSRLTVL.

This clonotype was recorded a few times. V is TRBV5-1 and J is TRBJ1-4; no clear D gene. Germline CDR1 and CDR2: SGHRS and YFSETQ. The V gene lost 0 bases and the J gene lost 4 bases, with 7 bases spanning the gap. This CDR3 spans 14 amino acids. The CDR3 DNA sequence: TGCGCCAGCAGCTTGGGGCAGAATAATGAAAAACTGTTTTTT. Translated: CASSLGQNNEKLFF.

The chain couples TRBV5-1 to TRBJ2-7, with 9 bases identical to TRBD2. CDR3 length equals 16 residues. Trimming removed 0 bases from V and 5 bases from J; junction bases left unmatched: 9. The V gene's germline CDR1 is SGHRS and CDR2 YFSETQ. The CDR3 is CASSLGPAGGPDEQYF. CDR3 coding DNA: TGCGCCAGCAGCTTGGGCCCCGCGGGAGGGCCGGACGAGCAGTACTTC.

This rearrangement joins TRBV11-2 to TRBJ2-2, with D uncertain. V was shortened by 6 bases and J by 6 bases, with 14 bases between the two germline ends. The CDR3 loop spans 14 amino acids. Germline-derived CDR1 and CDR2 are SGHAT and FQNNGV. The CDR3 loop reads CASSLSLQSGELFF. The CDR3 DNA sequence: TGTGCCAGCAGTTTGTCCTTACAGTCCGGGGAGCTGTTTTTT.

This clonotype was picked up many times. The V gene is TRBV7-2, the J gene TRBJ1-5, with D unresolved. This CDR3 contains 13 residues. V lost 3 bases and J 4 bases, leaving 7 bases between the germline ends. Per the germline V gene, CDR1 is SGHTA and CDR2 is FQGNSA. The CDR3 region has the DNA TGTGCCAGCAGCTTCGCGGGGAATCAGCCCCAGCATTTT. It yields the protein CASSFAGNQPQHF.

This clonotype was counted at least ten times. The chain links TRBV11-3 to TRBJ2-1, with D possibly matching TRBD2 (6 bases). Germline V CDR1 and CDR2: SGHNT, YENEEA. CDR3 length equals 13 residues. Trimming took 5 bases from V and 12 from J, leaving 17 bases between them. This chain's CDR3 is CASSALFGGMQFF. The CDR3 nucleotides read TGTGCCAGCAGCGCCTTGTTTGGCGGGATGCAGTTCTTC. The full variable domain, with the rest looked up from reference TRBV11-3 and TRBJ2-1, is EAGVVQSPRYKIIEKKQPVAFWCNPISGHNTLYWYLQNLGQGPELLIRYENEEAVDDSQLPKDRFSAERLKGVDSTLKIQPAELGDSAVYLCASSALFGGMQFFGPGTRLTVL.

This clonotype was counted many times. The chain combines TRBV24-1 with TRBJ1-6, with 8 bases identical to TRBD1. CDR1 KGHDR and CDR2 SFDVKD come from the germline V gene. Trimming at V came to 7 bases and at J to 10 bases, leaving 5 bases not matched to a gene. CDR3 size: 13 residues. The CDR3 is CATSPRQGSPLHF. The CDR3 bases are TGTGCCACCAGCCCCCGACAGGGGTCACCCCTCCACTTT.

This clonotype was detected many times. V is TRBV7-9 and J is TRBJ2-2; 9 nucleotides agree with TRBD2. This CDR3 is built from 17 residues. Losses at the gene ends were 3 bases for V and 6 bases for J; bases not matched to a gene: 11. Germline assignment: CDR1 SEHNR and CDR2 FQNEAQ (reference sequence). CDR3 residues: CASSFRGAGGGPGELFF. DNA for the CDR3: TGTGCCAGCAGCTTTCGTGGAGCGGGAGGAGGCCCCGGGGAGCTGTTTTTT.

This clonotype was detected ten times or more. CDR3 nucleotides: TGTGCCAGCAGCCAAGATCGAGGTAGCAGGGGAGAGACCCAGTACTTC. It specifies CASSQDRGSRGETQYF. V usage is TRBV3-1 and J usage is TRBJ2-5; D possibly corresponds to TRBD1 (6 bases). Germline-derived CDR1 and CDR2 are LGHDT and YNNKEL (reference sequence). The V gene lost 0 bases and the J gene lost 4 bases, with 15 bases spanning the gap. The CDR3 runs 16 residues.

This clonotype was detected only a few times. In nucleotides, the CDR3 is TGTGCCAGCAGTTTTACGGGACACACCTACGAGCAGTACTTC. It translates to CASSFTGHTYEQYF. The genes are TRBV25-1 and TRBJ2-7; tentative D call: TRBD1 (6 bases). Germline V CDR1 and CDR2: MGHDK, SYGVNS. V was shortened by 5 bases and J by 2 bases, with 13 bases between the two germline ends. This CDR3 comprises 14 residues.

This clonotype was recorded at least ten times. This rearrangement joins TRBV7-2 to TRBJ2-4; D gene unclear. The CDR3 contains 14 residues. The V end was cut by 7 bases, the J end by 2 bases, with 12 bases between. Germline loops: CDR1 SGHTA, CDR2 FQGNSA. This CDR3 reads CASTLSFPKNIQYF. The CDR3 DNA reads TGTGCCAGCACCCTCAGTTTTCCCAAAAACATTCAGTACTTC.

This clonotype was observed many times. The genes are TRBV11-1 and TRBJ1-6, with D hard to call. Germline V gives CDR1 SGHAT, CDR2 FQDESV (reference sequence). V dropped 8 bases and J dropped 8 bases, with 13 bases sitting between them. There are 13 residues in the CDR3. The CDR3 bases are TGTGCCAGCGGAGCGATTGCGGATTCACCCCTCCACTTT. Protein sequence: CASGAIADSPLHF.

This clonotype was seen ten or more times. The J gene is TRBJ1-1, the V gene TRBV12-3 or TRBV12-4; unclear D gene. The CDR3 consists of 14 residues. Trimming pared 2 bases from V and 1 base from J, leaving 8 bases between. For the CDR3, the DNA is TGTGCCAGCAGTTTAAACACAGCGAACACTGAAGCTTTCTTT. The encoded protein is CASSLNTANTEAFF.

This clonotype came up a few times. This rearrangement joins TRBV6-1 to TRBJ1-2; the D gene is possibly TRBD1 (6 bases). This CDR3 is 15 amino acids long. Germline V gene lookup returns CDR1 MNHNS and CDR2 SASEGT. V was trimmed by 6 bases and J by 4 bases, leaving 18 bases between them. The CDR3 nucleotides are TGTGCCAGCAGACGAGCGGGACAAGAGACCTATGGCTACACCTTC. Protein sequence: CASRRAGQETYGYTF.

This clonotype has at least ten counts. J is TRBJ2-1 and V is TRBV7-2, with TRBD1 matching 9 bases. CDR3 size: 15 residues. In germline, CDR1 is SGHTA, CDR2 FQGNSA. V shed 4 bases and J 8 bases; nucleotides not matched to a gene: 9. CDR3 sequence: CASSSTDRGIHEQFF. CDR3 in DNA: TGTGCCAGCAGCTCAACTGACAGGGGGATCCATGAGCAGTTCTTC.

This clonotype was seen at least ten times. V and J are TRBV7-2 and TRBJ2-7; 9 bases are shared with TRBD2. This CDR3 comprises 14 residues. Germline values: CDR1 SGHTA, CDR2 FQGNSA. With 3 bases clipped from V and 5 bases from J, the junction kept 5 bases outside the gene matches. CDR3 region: CASSFLAGSHEQYF. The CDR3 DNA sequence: TGTGCCAGCAGCTTCCTAGCGGGGAGCCACGAGCAGTACTTC.

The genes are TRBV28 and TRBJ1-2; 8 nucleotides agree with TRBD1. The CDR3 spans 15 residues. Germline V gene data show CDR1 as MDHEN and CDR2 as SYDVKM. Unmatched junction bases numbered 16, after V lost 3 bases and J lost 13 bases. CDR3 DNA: TGTGCCAGCAGTTTGCGAACAGGGGGTTTTTTTGTTGGCACCTTC. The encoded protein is CASSLRTGGFFVGTF.

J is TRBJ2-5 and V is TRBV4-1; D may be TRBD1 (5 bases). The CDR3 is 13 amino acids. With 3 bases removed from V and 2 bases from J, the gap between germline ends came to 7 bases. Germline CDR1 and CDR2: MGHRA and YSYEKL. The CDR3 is CASSQGLQETQYF. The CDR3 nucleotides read TGCGCCAGCAGCCAGGGGCTTCAAGAGACCCAGTACTTC.